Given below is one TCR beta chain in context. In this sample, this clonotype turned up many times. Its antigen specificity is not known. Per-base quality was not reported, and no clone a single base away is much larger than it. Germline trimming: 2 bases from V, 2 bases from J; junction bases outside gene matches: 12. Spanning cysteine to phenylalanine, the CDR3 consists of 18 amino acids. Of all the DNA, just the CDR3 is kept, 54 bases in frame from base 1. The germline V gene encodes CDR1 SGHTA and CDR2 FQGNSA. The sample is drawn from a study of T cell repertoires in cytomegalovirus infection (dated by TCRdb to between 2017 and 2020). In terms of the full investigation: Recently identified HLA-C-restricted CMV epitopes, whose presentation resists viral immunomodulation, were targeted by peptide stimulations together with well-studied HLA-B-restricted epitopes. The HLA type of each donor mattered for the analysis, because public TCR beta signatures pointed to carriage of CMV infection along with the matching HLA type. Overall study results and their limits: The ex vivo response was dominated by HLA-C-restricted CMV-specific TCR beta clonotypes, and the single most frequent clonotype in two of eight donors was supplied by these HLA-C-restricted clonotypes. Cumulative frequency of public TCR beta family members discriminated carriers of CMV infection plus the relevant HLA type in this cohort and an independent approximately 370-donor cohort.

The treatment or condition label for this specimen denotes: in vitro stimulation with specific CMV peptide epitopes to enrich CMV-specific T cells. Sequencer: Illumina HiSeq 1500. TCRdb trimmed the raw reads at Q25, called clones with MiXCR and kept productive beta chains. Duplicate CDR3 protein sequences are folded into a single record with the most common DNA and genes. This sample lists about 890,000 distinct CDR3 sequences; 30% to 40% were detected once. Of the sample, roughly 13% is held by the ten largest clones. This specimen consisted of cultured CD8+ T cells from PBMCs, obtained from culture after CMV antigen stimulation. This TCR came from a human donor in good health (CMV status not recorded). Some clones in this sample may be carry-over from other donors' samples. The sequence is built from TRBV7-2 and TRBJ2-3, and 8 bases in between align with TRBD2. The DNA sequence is TGTGCCAGCAGCTTATCTCTCCGTACGGGGGGGTTCACAGATACGCAGTATTTT. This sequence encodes CASSLSLRTGGFTDTQYF.